Below, 18 T cell receptor beta chains from the same sample are listed, as sequenced in a study of regulatory T cells in long-lasting Graves disease. The time point denotes: persistent/refractory GD, antithyroid drugs over 5 years with positive TRAb. RNA from PBMCs was the source of the TCR library. Construction of TCR beta libraries relied on iRepertoire HTBI primers and on Arm-PCR targeting CDR3 regions. TCRdb fed the multiplex PCR reads into MiXCR, producing one record per CDR3 protein. The table includes more than 650,000 distinct CDR3 sequences, about 30% detected once. The material was peripheral blood mononuclear cells (PBMCs), obtained when the disease was refractory, from a patient treated with antithyroid drugs. The receptors originated from a female donor with Graves disease.

This clonotype has only a few counts. J is TRBJ2-5 and V is TRBV30; tentatively, D is TRBD1 (6 bases). The CDR3 is made up of 15 amino acids. Germline V lookup: CDR1 GTSNPN, CDR2 SVGIG (reference sequence). Trimming stripped 4 bases from V and 3 bases from J, with 18 bases between. The CDR3 spells CAWKGGLGTEETQYF. CDR3 DNA: TGTGCCTGGAAAGGGGGTCTGGGGACCGAAGAGACCCAGTACTTC.

The J gene is TRBJ2-7, the V gene TRBV6-5; D uncertain. CDR1 is MNHEY, CDR2 SVGAGI, per germline. Trimming removed 2 bases from V and 3 bases from J, with 5 bases in between. This CDR3 is 12 amino acids long. The CDR3 DNA is TGTGCCAGCAGTTACGACAACTACGAGCAGTACTTC. It encodes CASSYDNYEQYF.

To note about this clonotype: A clone one base away is much larger, so this may be a read error. The chain uses TRBV12-3 or TRBV12-4 and TRBJ1-1; no definite D call. The CDR3 sequence is 14 residues long. V was trimmed by 8 bases and J by 7 bases, leaving 20 bases between them. The CDR3 sequence: CASGPGLSLGEAFF. As DNA, the CDR3 is TGTGCCAGCGGTCCCGGCCTGTCACTGGGTGAAGCTTTCTTT.

This clonotype was seen a handful of times. V is TRBV6-1 and J is TRBJ1-4, with D possibly TRBD1 on 5 matching bases. CDR1 is MNHNS, CDR2 SASEGT, per germline. The CDR3 is made up of 18 amino acids. V gave up 6 bases and J gave up 0 bases, with 20 bases separating them. DNA of the CDR3: TGTGCCAGCAGCCGCGGCCAGGGATATACCGCAACTAATGAAAAACTGTTTTTT. This sequence encodes CASSRGQGYTATNEKLFF.

This clonotype has a handful of counts. The chain employs TRBV6-1 and TRBJ1-5; a weak D match, TRBD1 (5 bases). V was shortened by 0 bases and J by 7 bases, with 10 bases between the two germline ends. The CDR3 length is 14 residues. CDR1 and CDR2 from the germline V gene are MNHNS and SASEGT. The CDR3 DNA reads TGTGCCAGCAGTGAAGCTAGGGGATTCCAGCCCCAGCATTTT. Protein product: CASSEARGFQPQHF.

This clonotype was recorded a few times. The rearrangement links TRBV5-5 to TRBJ2-7, with 10 bases matching TRBD1. The CDR3 covers 16 residues. The germline V gene has CDR1 SGHKS and CDR2 YYEKEE (reference sequence). The V gene end was trimmed by 3 bases and the J gene end by 2 bases; junction bases not matched to a gene: 8. Written as DNA, the CDR3 is TGTGCCAGCAGCTCGGGATCTGGACAGGGGGCCTACGAGCAGTACTTC. Residues: CASSSGSGQGAYEQYF.

CDR3 region: CSARTTSGKQETQYF. The CDR3 coding sequence is TGCAGTGCTAGGACAACTAGCGGGAAACAAGAGACCCAGTACTTC. J is TRBJ2-5 and V is TRBV20-1; TRBD2 matches 10 bases. Germline V gives CDR1 DFQATT, CDR2 SNEGSKA (reference sequence). The CDR3 has 15 residues. V lost 3 bases to trimming and J lost 2 bases; unmatched junction nucleotides: 6.

This clonotype turned up a few times. The chain employs TRBV7-3 and TRBJ1-1; tentative D call: TRBD1 (6 bases). V shed 3 bases and J shed 1 base, with 12 bases lying between them. This CDR3 spans 15 amino acids. Germline assignment: CDR1 SGHTA and CDR2 FQGTGA. CDR3 sequence reads: CASSFEGGRNTEAFF. The CDR3 DNA sequence: TGTGCCAGCAGCTTTGAGGGGGGTAGGAACACTGAAGCTTTCTTT.

This clonotype turned up a few times. The rearrangement joins TRBV6-2 or TRBV6-3 to TRBJ1-5; D remains ambiguous. Per the germline V gene, CDR1 is MNHEY and CDR2 is SVGEGT. Deletions cut 10 bases from V and 0 bases from J, with 13 bases between. The CDR3 length is 14 residues. The CDR3 sequence is CATGPVGSNQPQHF. CDR3 DNA: TGTGCCACCGGCCCTGTGGGTAGCAATCAGCCCCAGCATTTT.

CDR3 coding DNA: TGTGCCAGCAAGGGACAGGGGGCTTGGCAGCCCCAGCATTTT. This gives the protein CASKGQGAWQPQHF. The V call is TRBV6-1, the J call TRBJ1-5, with 12 bases lining up with TRBD1. Germline CDR1 reads MNHNS; CDR2 reads SASEGT. Trimming at V came to 7 bases and at J to 7 bases, leaving 5 bases not matched to a gene. This CDR3 comprises 14 residues.

The chain combines TRBV6-2 or TRBV6-3 with TRBJ1-5, with 8 bases fitting TRBD1. The CDR3 runs to 15 residues. The V segment lost 6 bases and the J segment 3 bases; nucleotides outside the gene matches: 7. CDR1 is MNHEY and CDR2 is SVGEGT in the germline V gene. The CDR3 reads CASRETGVINQPQHF. CDR3 nucleotides: TGTGCCAGCAGGGAGACAGGGGTTATCAATCAGCCCCAGCATTTT.

The chain is built from TRBV6-9 and TRBJ1-2; D is ambiguous. The CDR3 loop spans 14 amino acids. CDR1 and CDR2 from the germline V gene are MNHGY and SVAAGI. Trimming took 3 bases from V and 8 from J, leaving 16 bases between them. The CDR3: CASSYVPALHGYTF. CDR3 DNA sequence: TGTGCCAGCAGTTACGTACCGGCCCTGCACGGCTACACCTTC.

The J gene is TRBJ1-1, the V gene TRBV19, with TRBD1 as a possible D gene (5 bases). The CDR3 has 13 residues. V shed 7 bases and J shed 6 bases, with 15 bases lying between them. From germline, CDR1 is LNHDA and CDR2 SQIVND (reference sequence). CDR3 sequence (DNA): TGTGCCAGTACCCTTTGGGGCGGGGCTGAAGCTTTCTTT. This translates into CASTLWGGAEAFF.

V is TRBV7-6 and J is TRBJ2-2; perhaps TRBD1 as D (5 bases). CDR1 SGHVS and CDR2 FNYEAQ come from the germline V gene. This CDR3 contains 16 residues. Trimming cost V 1 base and J 0 bases, with 9 bases left between them. The CDR3: CASSLGWGANTGELFF. The CDR3 DNA reads as TGTGCCAGCAGCTTAGGGTGGGGCGCGAACACCGGGGAGCTGTTTTTT. Full variable domain (remainder filled in from reference TRBV7-6 and TRBJ2-2): GAGVSQSPRYKVTKRGQDVALRCDPISGHVSLYWYRQALGQGPEFLTYFNYEAQQDKSGLPNDRFSAERPEGSISTLTIQRTEQRDSAMYRCASSLGWGANTGELFFGEGSRLTVL.

The chain carries TRBV6-4 and TRBJ2-2; 9 bases match TRBD2. V dropped 4 bases and J dropped 0; count of bases not matched to a gene: 12. Per germline, CDR1 MRHNA and CDR2 SNTAGT. The CDR3 loop spans 19 amino acids. CDR3 nucleotides: TGTGCCAGCAGTGTAGTCTTTCGTAGCGGGAGCGCGAACACCGGGGAGCTGTTTTTT. It is translated as CASSVVFRSGSANTGELFF.

The chain combines TRBV10-3 with TRBJ1-1; 9 nucleotides agree with TRBD1. The CDR3 spans 14 residues. The germline CDR1 and CDR2 sequences are ENHRY and SYGVKD. The V gene end was trimmed by 3 bases and the J gene end by 5 bases; junction bases not matched to a gene: 4. CDR3 sequence reads: CAISEGQGTTEAFF. The CDR3 DNA is TGTGCCATCAGTGAAGGACAGGGGACGACTGAAGCTTTCTTT.

This clonotype was counted many times. The chain has TRBV28 and TRBJ1-5; possibly TRBD1 for D (6 bases). Germline V gives CDR1 MDHEN, CDR2 SYDVKM. V lost 6 bases and J lost 6, with 15 bases in between. The CDR3 has 14 amino acids. The CDR3 protein is CASSRGGLGQPQHF. The CDR3 coding sequence is TGTGCCAGCAGCCGGGGGGGGCTGGGTCAGCCCCAGCATTTT.

The gene calls are TRBV5-6 and TRBJ2-4, with TRBD2 matching over 7 bases. V trimming: 6 bases; J trimming: 2 bases; junction bases outside the gene matches: 5. Germline loops: CDR1 SGHDT, CDR2 YYEEEE. The CDR3 extends over 14 amino acids. The CDR3 spells CASTISGSKNIQYF. CDR3 coding DNA: TGTGCCAGCACCATTAGCGGGTCCAAAAACATTCAGTACTTC.